The 25 T cell receptor beta chains given below trace back to one sample, sequenced in a study of blood T cell repertoires in COVID-19. Profiling relied on immunoSEQ multiplex PCR, and the TCRdb table lists in-frame clones only, not all of them. The sample holds almost 250,000 clones, approximately 86% seen once. The sequenced material came from peripheral blood. The receptors shown here come from an older woman who had recovered from COVID-19.

V usage is TRBV18 and J usage is TRBJ1-4; TRBD1 matches at 8 bases. Germline CDR1 KGHSH, CDR2 LQKENI. The V gene end was trimmed by 1 base and the J gene end by 8 bases; junction bases not matched to a gene: 6. The CDR3 sequence is 15 residues long. CDR3 protein: CASSPRGQGGEKLFF. In nucleotides, the CDR3 is TGTGCCAGCTCACCACGTGGACAGGGTGGCGAAAAACTGTTTTTT.

The chain joins TRBV28 to TRBJ2-3; TRBD1 might be the D (5 bases). Trimming took off 6 bases at V and 2 bases at J, with 15 bases between the two ends. Germline V gene data show CDR1 as MDHEN and CDR2 as SYDVKM. The CDR3 runs to 15 residues. The CDR3 protein is CASRVNLGDTDTQYF. The CDR3 DNA sequence: TGTGCCAGCAGGGTAAATTTAGGGGACACAGATACGCAGTATTTT.

This chain links TRBV9 with TRBJ1-6; tentative D call: TRBD1 (6 bases). Trimming stripped 0 bases from V and 11 bases from J, with 15 bases between. In germline, CDR1 is SGDLS, CDR2 YYNGEE. The length of the CDR3 is 15 residues. CDR3 sequence reads: CASSVDPDSLAPLHF. CDR3 bases: TGTGCCAGCAGCGTAGACCCGGACAGTTTGGCACCCCTCCACTTT.

This chain connects TRBV29-1 to TRBJ1-1; D remains ambiguous. V was clipped by 4 bases and J by 1 base, with 10 bases between them. The CDR3 consists of 13 residues. Germline-derived CDR1 and CDR2 are SQVTM and ANQGSEA. CDR3 in amino acids: CSVAGSPNTEAFF. The CDR3 DNA reads as TGCAGCGTTGCAGGCTCCCCGAACACTGAAGCTTTCTTT.

The rearrangement joins TRBV7-2 to TRBJ2-7, with 12 nucleotides matching TRBD2. The CDR3 spans 17 residues. Trimming at V came to 1 base and at J to 2 bases, leaving 6 bases not matched to a gene. CDR1 and CDR2 (germline): SGHTA, FQGNSA. The CDR3 nucleotides read TGTGCCAGCAGCTTAGGGCCTAGCGGGGGGGCCGCCTACGAGCAGTACTTC. Protein product: CASSLGPSGGAAYEQYF.

The chain combines TRBV5-8 with TRBJ2-3, with D unclear. CDR1 SGHTS and CDR2 YDEGEE come from the germline V gene. The V end lost 0 bases, the J end lost 0 bases, and 8 bases lay between the germline ends. The CDR3 covers 15 residues. This chain's CDR3 is CASSLALRSTDTQYF. The CDR3 coding sequence is TGTGCCAGCAGCTTGGCCTTGCGGAGCACAGATACGCAGTATTTT.

Turning to this clone: The junction shows a germline mismatch at one end, possibly a read error. This rearrangement joins TRBV5-1 to TRBJ2-4; 9 bases are a match to TRBD1. The CDR3 extends over 16 amino acids. Per the germline V gene, CDR1 is SGHRS and CDR2 is YFSETQ. The CDR3 region is CASSHGSGTGTTSSHF. The CDR3 nucleotides read TGCGCCAGCAGTCACGGTTCGGGGACAGGGACCACCTCCTCCCACTTC. Variable domain in full (rest from reference TRBV5-1 and TRBJ2-4): KAGVTQTPRYLIKTRGQQVTLSCSPISGHRSVSWYQQTPGQGLQFLFEYFSETQRNKGNFPGRFSGRQFSNSRSEMNVSTLELGDSALYLCASSHGSGTGTTSSHFGAGTRLSVL.

The chain employs TRBV3-1 (or the pseudogene TRBV3-2) and TRBJ2-4, with D possibly matching TRBD2 (7 bases). Trimming removed 2 bases from V and 7 bases from J, with 18 bases in between. The germline gives CDR1 LGHDT, CDR2 YNNKEL (reference sequence). CDR3 length: 16 amino acids. In DNA, the CDR3 is TGTGCCAGCAGCCAACGGGGGCTAGCGGCTGGGAACATTCAGTACTTC. Its protein product is CASSQRGLAAGNIQYF.

This chain uses TRBV7-8 with TRBJ2-7; TRBD1 aligns across 7 bases. With 8 bases clipped from V and 3 bases from J, the junction kept 16 bases outside the gene matches. Germline V gene lookup returns CDR1 SGHVS and CDR2 FQNEAQ. The CDR3 totals 16 residues. Here the CDR3 DNA reads TGTGCCAGCGCTAGTTCAGTTGGGACAGTTCTCTACGAGCAGTACTTC. Residues: CASASSVGTVLYEQYF.

This chain joins TRBV5-4 and TRBJ2-5; 8 nucleotides match TRBD2. Germline V gene sequence: CDR1 SGHNT, CDR2 YYREEE (reference sequence). The ends lost 0 bases at V and 5 bases at J; junction bases unmatched: 9. The CDR3 runs 16 residues. The CDR3 here is CASSLDIGGAGETQYF. In nucleotides, the CDR3 is TGTGCCAGCAGCTTGGATATCGGGGGGGCCGGCGAGACCCAGTACTTC.

This rearrangement joins TRBV7-9 to TRBJ2-7; 16 bases map to TRBD2. V shed 5 bases, J shed 5 bases, and the junction held 6 bases outside the gene matches. Per the germline V gene, CDR1 is SEHNR and CDR2 is FQNEAQ (reference sequence). The CDR3 is made up of 16 amino acids. This CDR3 reads CASSHVGTSGRDEQYF. The CDR3 nucleotides are TGTGCCAGCAGCCACGTTGGGACTAGCGGGAGGGACGAGCAGTACTTC.

The chain couples TRBV10-3 to TRBJ2-4; the D gene is possibly TRBD2 (6 bases). The CDR3 consists of 16 residues. CDR1 and CDR2 from the germline V gene are ENHRY and SYGVKD. V lost 3 bases, J lost 7 bases, and 19 bases lay in between. In DNA form, the CDR3 reads TGTGCCATCAGTGAAGGAGGGGAGGTTGGGGGGAACATTCAGTACTTC. Residues: CAISEGGEVGGNIQYF.

The gene calls are TRBV7-9 and TRBJ1-2; D perhaps matches TRBD1 (6 bases). Germline loops: CDR1 SEHNR, CDR2 FQNEAQ (reference sequence). This CDR3 region has 15 residues. Trimming took off 4 bases at V and 6 bases at J, with 18 bases between the two ends. Here the CDR3 reads CASSSLVTGAHGYTF. Written as DNA, the CDR3 is TGTGCCAGCAGCTCCCTCGTGACAGGAGCCCATGGCTACACCTTC.

This sequence joins TRBV5-1 and TRBJ2-1; TRBD1 might be the D (6 bases). V was trimmed by 4 bases and J by 9 bases, leaving 17 bases between them. Germline V lookup: CDR1 SGHRS, CDR2 YFSETQ. CDR3 length: 14 residues. The CDR3 reads CASSPEAGVAEQFF. In DNA, the CDR3 is TGCGCCAGCAGCCCCGAGGCAGGGGTTGCTGAGCAGTTCTTC. The full variable domain, in which reference TRBV5-1 and TRBJ2-1 provide the parts outside the CDR3, is KAGVTQTPRYLIKTRGQQVTLSCSPISGHRSVSWYQQTPGQGLQFLFEYFSETQRNKGNFPGRFSGRQFSNSRSEMNVSTLELGDSALYLCASSPEAGVAEQFFGPGTRLTVL.

In the case of this clone: The junction and the germline gene differ at one end; a read error may be behind it. The CDR3 loop reads CASSPGTGLSPQHF. The CDR3 DNA reads TGTGCTAGCAGCCCCGGGACAGGGCTCTCTCCCCAGCATTTT. J is TRBJ1-5 and V is TRBV7-7; 9 bases are a match to TRBD1. The CDR3 length is 14 residues. Germline assignment: CDR1 SSHAT and CDR2 FNYEAQ (reference sequence).

The chain combines TRBV7-6 with TRBJ2-5; no firm D call. CDR1 is SGHVS and CDR2 is FNYEAQ in the germline V gene. V was shortened by 5 bases and J by 2 bases, with 9 bases between the two germline ends. The CDR3 spans 13 residues. This CDR3 reads CASSILPQETQYF. The CDR3 nucleotides read TGTGCCAGCAGCATTCTACCGCAAGAGACCCAGTACTTC.

As DNA, the CDR3 is TGTGCCAGTAGTTTACAGACAGGGCTCGGCTACACCTTC. Its translation: CASSLQTGLGYTF. This sequence joins TRBV19 and TRBJ1-2; the match to TRBD1 covers 7 bases. CDR1 and CDR2 from the germline V gene are LNHDA and SQIVND (reference sequence). The CDR3 contains 13 residues. V shed 5 bases, J shed 8 bases, and the junction held 8 bases outside the gene matches.

CDR3 in DNA: TGTGCCAGCAGTTTTGACAGGCGGGACAGCAATTCACCCCTCCACTTT. It translates to CASSFDRRDSNSPLHF. The chain combines TRBV27 with TRBJ1-6; the match to TRBD1 covers 7 bases. The CDR3 consists of 16 residues. V was clipped by 3 bases and J by 7 bases; unmatched bases: 9. Germline V gives CDR1 MNHEY, CDR2 SMNVEV (reference sequence).

The chain joins TRBV12-3 or TRBV12-4 to TRBJ2-1; TRBD2 agrees at 7 bases. This CDR3 region has 12 residues. J gave up 10 bases and V 5 bases, and 5 bases lay outside the gene matches. Written as DNA, the CDR3 is TGTGCCAGCAGTCTCCGGGGGGTAGAGCAGTTCTTC. Amino acid sequence: CASSLRGVEQFF.

The chain joins TRBV9 to TRBJ1-3; weak D call: TRBD1 (5 bases). This CDR3 has 20 residues. V was clipped by 10 bases and J by 0 bases, with 32 bases between them. In germline, CDR1 is SGDLS, CDR2 YYNGEE. CDR3 residues: CAGCRRWGIWLGPSGNTIYF. CDR3 DNA sequence: TGTGCCGGCTGCCGAAGGTGGGGCATATGGTTGGGGCCCTCTGGAAACACCATATATTTT.

The CDR3 here is CASSYPDRGSGNTIYF. The CDR3 region has the DNA TGTGCCAGCAGTTACCCAGACAGGGGCTCTGGAAACACCATATATTTT. The chain couples TRBV6-5 to TRBJ1-3; 8 nucleotides match TRBD1. The CDR3 runs 16 residues. The V gene's germline CDR1 is MNHEY and CDR2 SVGAGI. With V trimmed by 2 bases and J by 0 bases, 3 bases remained unmatched.

J is TRBJ2-5 and V is TRBV29-1; D ambiguous. Germline V gene lookup returns CDR1 SQVTM and CDR2 ANQGSEA. Trimming left V 2 bases short and J 3 bases short, with 10 bases between. This CDR3 has 13 amino acids. CDR3 DNA sequence: TGCAGCGTTGAAAGAGGTACTAAAGAGACCCAGTACTTC. Its protein is CSVERGTKETQYF.

The gene calls are TRBV27 and TRBJ1-2, with D unresolved. This CDR3 is built from 12 residues. Trimming took 5 bases from V and 6 from J, leaving 10 bases between them. Per the germline V gene, CDR1 is MNHEY and CDR2 is SMNVEV (reference sequence). For the CDR3, the DNA is TGTGCCAGCAGTGACGGAGGTCATGGCTACACCTTC. Translation: CASSDGGHGYTF.

V usage is TRBV7-2 and J usage is TRBJ2-3; TRBD2 aligns across 8 bases. Unmatched junction bases numbered 3, after V lost 1 base and J lost 6 bases. Looked up from germline, CDR1 is SGHTA and CDR2 is FQGNSA. This CDR3 spans 14 amino acids. CDR3 coding DNA: TGTGCCAGCAGCTTAGATAGCGGGGTGGATACGCAGTATTTT. This codes for CASSLDSGVDTQYF.

The genes are TRBV4-1 and TRBJ2-7; a possible D gene is TRBD2 (6 bases). The ends were cut back, 2 bases at V and 1 base at J, with 18 bases in the middle. The CDR3 contains 17 residues. Germline CDR1 reads MGHRA; CDR2 reads YSYEKL. The CDR3 protein is CASSQLPPSGESYEQYF. The CDR3 region has the DNA TGCGCCAGCAGCCAACTCCCCCCGTCGGGGGAGTCCTACGAGCAGTACTTC.